This TCR beta chain appears in the sequencing data of a study of low-dose radiotherapy and immunotherapy resistance in tumors. Turning to the study itself: Intravenous ipilimumab 1 mg/kg every six weeks was given with nivolumab 240 mg every two weeks.

Trimming removed 6 bases at V and 5 bases at J, with 17 bases between. This CDR3 region has 15 residues. Looked up from germline, CDR1 is MNHEY and CDR2 is SVGEGT. With TRAV- and TRBV-specific primers, first-strand cDNA was made, covering the alpha and beta chains. Using a constant-region primer together with a V-primer adapter, TCRs were subjected to approximately 20 PCR cycles of amplification. TCRdb re-derived calls from the reads in MiXCR, one entry per CDR3 protein. Of 31,000 or so distinct CDR3 sequences listed, less than 65% were seen once; the top ten hold approximately 5.9%. Specified time point: after trial treatment. Treatment denoted: LDRT plus nivolumab, ipilimumab, low-dose cyclophosphamide and aspirin (RACIN trial).

This receptor was identified in a male donor with gallbladder cancer. The chain carries TRBV6-2 or TRBV6-3 and TRBJ2-1; no clear D gene. The sample here was PBMCs, taken after low-dose radiotherapy plus immunotherapy. The CDR3 region is CASSRYTKVHNEQFF. The CDR3 coding sequence is TGTGCCAGCAGCCGATACACTAAGGTCCACAATGAGCAGTTCTTC.